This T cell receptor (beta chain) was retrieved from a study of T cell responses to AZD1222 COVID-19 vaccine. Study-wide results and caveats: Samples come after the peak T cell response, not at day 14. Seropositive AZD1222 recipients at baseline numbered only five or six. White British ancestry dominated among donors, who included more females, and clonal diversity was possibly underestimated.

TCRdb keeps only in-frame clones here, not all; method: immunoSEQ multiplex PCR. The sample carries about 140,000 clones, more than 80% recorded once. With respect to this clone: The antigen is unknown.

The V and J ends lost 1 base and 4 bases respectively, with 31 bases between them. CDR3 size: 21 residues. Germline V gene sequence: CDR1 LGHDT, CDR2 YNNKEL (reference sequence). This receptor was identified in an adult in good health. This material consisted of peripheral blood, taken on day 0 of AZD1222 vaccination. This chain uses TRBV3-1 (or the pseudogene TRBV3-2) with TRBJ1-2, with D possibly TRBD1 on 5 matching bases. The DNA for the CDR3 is TGTGCCAGCAGCCAAGCTCTCGGAGGCAGGGTAAGGGAGGGGTCCTCCTATGGCTACACCTTC. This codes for CASSQALGGRVREGSSYGYTF.